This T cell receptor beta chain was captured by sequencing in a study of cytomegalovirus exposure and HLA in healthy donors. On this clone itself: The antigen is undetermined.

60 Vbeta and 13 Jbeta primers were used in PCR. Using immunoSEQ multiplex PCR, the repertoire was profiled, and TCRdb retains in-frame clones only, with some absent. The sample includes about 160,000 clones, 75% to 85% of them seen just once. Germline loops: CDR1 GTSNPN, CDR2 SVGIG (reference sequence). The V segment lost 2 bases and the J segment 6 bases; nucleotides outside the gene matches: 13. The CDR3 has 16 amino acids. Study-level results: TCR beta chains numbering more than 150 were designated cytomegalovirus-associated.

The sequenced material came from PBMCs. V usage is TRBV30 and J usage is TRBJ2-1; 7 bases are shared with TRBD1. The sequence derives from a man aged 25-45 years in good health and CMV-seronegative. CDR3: CAWSLRGQLFLNEQFF. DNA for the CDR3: TGTGCCTGGAGTTTAAGGGGGCAGTTGTTTCTCAATGAGCAGTTCTTC.